The clone carrying this T cell receptor beta chain has at least ten counts. This entry comes from a study of T-cell reconstitution after alpha-beta-depleted transplantation in children. The length of the CDR3 is 18 residues. The V segment lost 7 bases and the J segment 2 bases; nucleotides outside the gene matches: 18. Germline V CDR1 and CDR2: DFQATT, SNEGSKA (reference sequence). Preparing the TCRbeta library involved the use of unique molecular identifiers. Each CDR3 protein is one row after TCRdb ran MiXCR on the PCR reads. The sample shows more than 90,000 distinct CDR3 sequences, 7% to 9% of them seen only once.

Sequencing used PBMCs from the stem cell graft donor, obtained from the stem cell graft. J is TRBJ2-1 and V is TRBV20-1; 9 bases agree with TRBD2. This receptor was identified in a human donor who donated a stem cell graft to a child with congenital amegakaryocytic thrombocytopenia. The CDR3 reads CSGSSGLAGPATYNEQFF. The DNA of the CDR3 is TGCAGTGGCTCCTCAGGGCTAGCGGGGCCTGCCACCTACAATGAGCAGTTCTTC.